The sample holds a few counts of the clone carrying this TCR beta chain. The CDR3 runs to 17 residues. V lost 4 bases, J lost 4 bases, and 14 bases stayed unmatched. CDR1 is DFQATT, CDR2 SNEGSKA, per germline (reference sequence). TCRdb passed the 5' RACE reads through MiXCR, listing each CDR3 protein once. The sample records approximately 230,000 distinct CDR3 sequences, more than 12% being singletons. The entry originates in a study of identical twins. The V and J genes are TRBV20-1 and TRBJ2-1, with 9 bases matching TRBD1. Sequenced: memory (CD45RO+) T cells sorted from blood. This TCR was sampled from a woman under 30 in good health. The CDR3 DNA is TGCAGTGCTACACGGGGTCCCGGGACAGGGTATTACAATGAGCAGTTCTTC. As protein: CSATRGPGTGYYNEQFF.